One and the same sample provided the 21 T cell receptor beta chains below, sequenced in a study of neoadjuvant nivolumab and ipilimumab in lung cancer. Assay: immunoSEQ multiplex PCR; the TCRdb copy retains only in-frame clones and omits some. This sample yields about 8,000 clones, of which roughly 90% are seen a single time; around 2.4% belongs to the top ten. The source material was tumor tissue, sampled after neoadjuvant nivolumab, alone or with ipilimumab, at or shortly before surgery. The receptors here all came from an adult with non-small cell lung cancer. Some clones in this sample may be carry-over from other donors' samples.

This chain joins TRBV5-4 and TRBJ1-1; D is undetermined. Germline assignment: CDR1 SGHNT and CDR2 YYREEE (reference sequence). The length of the CDR3 is 14 residues. Trimming stripped 0 bases from V and 0 bases from J, with 6 bases between. The CDR3 DNA reads TGTGCCAGCAGCTTGGGCAGCATGAACACTGAAGCTTTCTTT. As protein: CASSLGSMNTEAFF.

This chain uses TRBV25-1 with TRBJ2-2; D is possibly TRBD2 (5 bases). The CDR3 loop spans 14 amino acids. Trimming took 6 bases from V and 1 from J, leaving 9 bases between them. Germline CDR1 and CDR2: MGHDK and SYGVNS. The DNA for the CDR3 is TGTGCCAGCAGATACGGGATGAACACCGGGGAGCTGTTTTTT. Its protein product is CASRYGMNTGELFF.

The chain employs TRBV4-1 and TRBJ2-7; 7 positions agree with TRBD2. Per germline, CDR1 MGHRA and CDR2 YSYEKL. Trimming at V came to 1 base and at J to 4 bases, leaving 7 bases not matched to a gene. The CDR3 runs to 15 residues. For the CDR3, the DNA is TGCGCCAGCAGCCAAGCGGCTAGCGGAGAATACGAGCAGTACTTC. Encoded protein: CASSQAASGEYEQYF.

The V and J genes are TRBV6-8 and TRBJ1-5; 9 bases align to TRBD1. V lost 5 bases to trimming and J lost 1 base; unmatched junction nucleotides: 12. Germline loops: CDR1 MNHGY, CDR2 SAAAGT. This CDR3 is 18 amino acids long. The CDR3 DNA follows: TGTGCCAGCAGTCAGGGGACAGGGCGCCTTGTGAGCAATCAGCCCCAGCATTTT. Translated: CASSQGTGRLVSNQPQHF.

V is TRBV6-1 and J is TRBJ2-6; D is possibly TRBD2 (6 bases). V was cut by 4 bases and J by 4 bases, with 17 bases left in between. This CDR3 comprises 17 residues. Germline CDR1 reads MNHNS; CDR2 reads SASEGT. The CDR3, as DNA: TGTGCCAGCAGTGCAAAGGACACTGGACTAGGGGCCAACGTCCTGACTTTC. Its translation is CASSAKDTGLGANVLTF.

V is TRBV7-2 and J is TRBJ1-5; possibly TRBD1 for D (5 bases). The CDR3 consists of 15 residues. The V and J ends lost 4 bases and 2 bases respectively, with 12 bases between them. The germline V gene encodes CDR1 SGHTA and CDR2 FQGNSA. CDR3: CASSSPGTGNQPQHF. The CDR3 DNA reads as TGTGCCAGCAGCTCACCCGGGACGGGCAATCAGCCCCAGCATTTT.

This sequence joins TRBV10-2 and TRBJ2-7; 9 nucleotides align to TRBD2. Germline assignment: CDR1 WSHSY and CDR2 SAAADI. V lost 6 bases and J lost 6; bases outside the gene matches: 6. CDR3 length: 13 amino acids. The DNA of the CDR3 is TGCGCCAGCAGGTTAGCGGGAGAGGGCGAGCAGTACTTC. Translation: CASRLAGEGEQYF.

This clone has only a few counts. This rearrangement joins TRBV18 to TRBJ2-5; 7 bases map to TRBD2. Germline CDR1 and CDR2: KGHSH and LQKENI. This CDR3 is 14 amino acids long. Trimming cost V 6 bases and J 9 bases; bases outside gene matches: 13. This CDR3 is CASSREAREGAQYF. DNA for the CDR3: TGTGCCAGCTCTCGCGAGGCGAGGGAGGGCGCCCAGTACTTC.

This chain links TRBV6-5 with TRBJ1-4; 7 bases line up with TRBD1. V lost 6 bases, J lost 11 bases, and 6 bases stayed unmatched. This CDR3 has 12 residues. The germline gives CDR1 MNHEY, CDR2 SVGAGI. In nucleotides, the CDR3 is TGTGCCAGCAGGGCAGGGGGGGGGAAACTGTTTTTT. Protein sequence: CASRAGGGKLFF.

This sequence joins TRBV27 and TRBJ2-3; 8 positions match TRBD1. Germline V gene sequence: CDR1 MNHEY, CDR2 SMNVEV (reference sequence). V was clipped by 3 bases and J by 2 bases; unmatched bases: 4. This CDR3 comprises 15 residues. CDR3 amino acids: CASSFRTGITDTQYF. The CDR3 DNA reads as TGTGCCAGCAGTTTCCGGACAGGGATCACAGATACGCAGTATTTT.

CDR3 sequence (DNA): TGCGCCAGCAGCTTGGTCGCGAAGGCAGATACGCAGTATTTT. It encodes CASSLVAKADTQYF. The genes are TRBV5-1 and TRBJ2-3; D not certain. The germline CDR1 and CDR2 sequences are SGHRS and YFSETQ. V was trimmed by 0 bases and J by 4 bases, leaving 9 bases between them. The CDR3 consists of 14 residues.

V usage is TRBV12-5 and J usage is TRBJ2-7; 10 bases fit TRBD2. Germline V gene sequence: CDR1 LGHNT, CDR2 FRNRAP. V shed 10 bases, J shed 0 bases, and the junction held 0 bases outside the gene matches. The CDR3 has 12 amino acids. DNA for the CDR3: TGTGCTACTAGCGGGAGCTCCTACGAGCAGTACTTC. Translation: CATSGSSYEQYF. The full variable domain, in which reference TRBV12-5 and TRBJ2-7 provide the parts outside the CDR3, is DARVTQTPRHKVTEMGQEVTMRCQPILGHNTVFWYRQTMMQGLELLAYFRNRAPLDDSGMPKDRFSAEMPDATLATLKIQPSEPRDSAVYFCATSGSSYEQYFGPGTRLTVT.

This clone was observed a single time. The chain has TRBV4-3 and TRBJ2-1; 8 bases align to TRBD2. The CDR3 is 13 amino acids. The V gene end was trimmed by 0 bases and the J gene end by 15 bases; junction bases not matched to a gene: 7. The germline V gene has CDR1 LGHNA and CDR2 YSLEER. In DNA, the CDR3 is TGCGCCAGCAGCCAAGATAGTGGCGGGAGGCCGTTCTTC. The encoded protein is CASSQDSGGRPFF.

Only one count was recorded for this clone. The V gene is TRBV11-3, the J gene TRBJ2-7, with 8 nucleotides matching TRBD1. V lost 3 bases to trimming and J lost 1 base; unmatched junction nucleotides: 5. The CDR3 covers 15 residues. Germline assignment: CDR1 SGHNT and CDR2 YENEEA. In DNA, the CDR3 is TGTGCCAGCAGCTTCGGACAGGGCGAATCCTACGAGCAGTACTTC. Its translation: CASSFGQGESYEQYF.

This clone was observed a single time. V is TRBV6-1 and J is TRBJ2-1; 10 bases fit TRBD2. V lost 4 bases and J lost 4; bases outside the gene matches: 7. CDR1 is MNHNS, CDR2 SASEGT, per germline. The CDR3 spans 16 residues. CDR3 region: CASSARPSGGYNEQFF. The CDR3 DNA follows: TGTGCCAGCAGTGCACGACCTAGCGGGGGATACAATGAGCAGTTCTTC.

The chain employs TRBV5-1 and TRBJ1-4, with D possibly being TRBD1 (5 bases). CDR3 length equals 14 residues. Germline CDR1 and CDR2: SGHRS and YFSETQ. The ends were cut back, 2 bases at V and 5 bases at J, with 10 bases in the middle. CDR3 residues: CASSFRASNEKLFF. The CDR3 region has the DNA TGCGCCAGCAGCTTCAGGGCATCAAATGAAAAACTGTTTTTT.

The chain has TRBV7-8 and TRBJ2-7; the match to TRBD1 covers 9 bases. Germline V gene lookup returns CDR1 SGHVS and CDR2 FQNEAQ. Trimming at V came to 5 bases and at J to 3 bases, leaving 11 bases not matched to a gene. The CDR3 consists of 16 residues. CDR3 nucleotide sequence: TGTGCCAGCAGCCCCGCCGGGACAGGGTTCAACTACGAGCAGTACTTC. It translates to CASSPAGTGFNYEQYF.

The chain uses TRBV5-1 and TRBJ1-5; D not resolved. The CDR3 length is 15 residues. The V and J ends lost 0 bases and 0 bases respectively, with 7 bases between them. Germline assignment: CDR1 SGHRS and CDR2 YFSETQ. The CDR3 protein is CASSLEGNSNQPQHF. The CDR3 DNA follows: TGCGCCAGCAGCTTGGAAGGGAATAGCAATCAGCCCCAGCATTTT.

CDR3 region: CASSKDRGNYGYTF. The CDR3 region has the DNA TGTGCCAGCAGTAAGGACAGGGGAAACTATGGCTACACCTTC. The chain combines TRBV27 with TRBJ1-2; TRBD1 aligns across 9 bases. This CDR3 spans 14 amino acids. From germline, CDR1 is MNHEY and CDR2 SMNVEV (reference sequence). With V trimmed by 5 bases and J by 2 bases, 3 bases remained unmatched.

The chain joins TRBV7-2 to TRBJ1-1, with D uncertain. This CDR3 spans 15 amino acids. Deletions cut 1 base from V and 1 base from J, with 10 bases between. Germline CDR1 and CDR2: SGHTA and FQGNSA. The CDR3 protein is CASSLERRWNTEAFF. DNA of the CDR3: TGTGCCAGCAGCTTAGAAAGGCGGTGGAACACTGAAGCTTTCTTT.

This chain joins TRBV11-2 and TRBJ2-7, with D perhaps TRBD1 (6 bases). The CDR3 is made up of 12 amino acids. Germline V gene sequence: CDR1 SGHAT, CDR2 FQNNGV. V was trimmed by 5 bases and J by 3 bases, leaving 8 bases between them. The CDR3 loop is CASSTGYYEQYF. The CDR3 coding sequence is TGTGCCAGCAGCACAGGGTACTACGAGCAGTACTTC. The variable domain in full, with the rest retrieved from reference TRBV11-2 and TRBJ2-7, is EAGVAQSPRYKIIEKRQSVAFWCNPISGHATLYWYQQILGQGPKLLIQFQNNGVVDDSQLPKDRFSAERLKGVDSTLKIQPAKLEDSAVYLCASSTGYYEQYFGPGTRLTVT.